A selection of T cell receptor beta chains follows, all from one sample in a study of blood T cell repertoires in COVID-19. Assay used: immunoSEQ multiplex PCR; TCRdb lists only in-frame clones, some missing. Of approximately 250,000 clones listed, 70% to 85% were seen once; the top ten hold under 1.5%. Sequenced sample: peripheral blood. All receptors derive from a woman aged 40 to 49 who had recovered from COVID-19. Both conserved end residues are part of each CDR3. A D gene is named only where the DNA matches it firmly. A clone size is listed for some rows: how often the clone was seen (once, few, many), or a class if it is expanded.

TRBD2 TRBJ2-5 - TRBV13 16 CASSFDREVIQETQYF TGTGCCAGCAGCTTCGATCGGGAGGTGATCCAAGAGACCCAGTACTTC
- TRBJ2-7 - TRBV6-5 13 CASSYEGVQEQYF TGTGCCAGCAGTTACGAGGGAGTTCAGGAGCAGTACTTC
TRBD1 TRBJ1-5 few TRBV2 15 CASRIDRAENQPQHF TGTGCCAGCAGAATAGACAGGGCTGAGAATCAGCCCCAGCATTTT
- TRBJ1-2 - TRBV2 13 CASSETENYGYTF TGTGCCAGCAGTGAGACAGAAAACTATGGCTACACCTTC
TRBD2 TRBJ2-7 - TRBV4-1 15 CASSQDMTSGYEQYF TGCGCCAGCAGCCAAGATATGACTAGCGGTTACGAGCAGTACTTC
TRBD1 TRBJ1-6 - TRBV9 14 CASRKGQGDSPLHF TGTGCCAGCAGGAAAGGACAGGGTGATTCACCCCTCCACTTT
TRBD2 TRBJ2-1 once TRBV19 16 CASSIWAGGSYNEQFF TGTGCCAGTAGTATCTGGGCGGGGGGCTCCTACAATGAGCAGTTCTTC
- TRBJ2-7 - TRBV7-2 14 CASLLSTDYYEQYF TGTGCCAGTCTCTTATCAACAGATTACTACGAGCAGTACTTC
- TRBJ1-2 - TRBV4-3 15 CASSQEYGENYGYTF TGCGCCAGCAGCCAAGAATACGGAGAAAACTATGGCTACACCTTC
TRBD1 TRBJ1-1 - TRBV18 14 CASSPQDRGVEAFF TGTGCCAGCTCACCACAAGACAGGGGGGTCGAAGCTTTCTTT
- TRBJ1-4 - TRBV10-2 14 CASRPSGVNEKLFF TGCGCCAGCAGACCGTCAGGGGTTAATGAAAAACTGTTTTTT
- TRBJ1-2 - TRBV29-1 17 CSVVHYGAANGYYGYTF TGCAGCGTTGTACATTATGGGGCGGCGAACGGGTACTATGGCTACACCTTC
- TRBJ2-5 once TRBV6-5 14 CASSPTGFQETQYF TGTGCCAGCAGTCCCACAGGGTTCCAAGAGACCCAGTACTTC
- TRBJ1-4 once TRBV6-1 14 CASSESGMGEKLFF TGTGCCAGCAGTGAATCAGGGATGGGGGAAAAACTGTTTTTT
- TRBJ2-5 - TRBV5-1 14 CASSSTGGDRTQYF TGCGCCAGCAGCTCAACAGGGGGGGACCGGACCCAGTACTTC
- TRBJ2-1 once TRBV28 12 CASSLVMSGQFF TGTGCCAGCAGTTTAGTAATGTCGGGGCAGTTCTTC
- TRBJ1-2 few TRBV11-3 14 CASSQGSPGIGYTF TGTGCCAGCAGCCAGGGATCACCCGGAATAGGCTACACCTTC
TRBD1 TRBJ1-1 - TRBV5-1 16 CASSPRTGAMNTEAFF TGCGCCAGCAGCCCAAGGACAGGTGCGATGAACACTGAAGCTTTCTTT
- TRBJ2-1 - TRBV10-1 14 CASTIQSPYNEQFF TGCGCCAGCACCATACAGAGCCCCTACAATGAGCAGTTCTTC
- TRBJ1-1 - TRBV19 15 CASRTTRTANTEAFF TGTGCCAGTAGGACGACAAGGACAGCTAACACTGAAGCTTTCTTT
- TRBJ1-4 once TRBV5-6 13 CASSARAREKLFF TGTGCCAGCAGTGCCAGGGCAAGGGAAAAACTGTTTTTT
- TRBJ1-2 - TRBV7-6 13 CASSSPGLGGYTF TGTGCCAGCAGCTCCCCGGGTCTCGGAGGCTACACCTTC
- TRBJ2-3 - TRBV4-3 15 CASSQRAASTDTQYF TGCGCCAGCAGCCAGCGGGCAGCTAGCACAGATACGCAGTATTTT
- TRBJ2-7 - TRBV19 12 CASSSGSYEQYF TGTGCCAGCAGTTCAGGGTCCTACGAGCAGTACTTC
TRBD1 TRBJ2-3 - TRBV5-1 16 CASSFWRTGSTDTQYF TGCGCCAGCAGCTTTTGGAGGACAGGGTCTACAGATACGCAGTATTTT
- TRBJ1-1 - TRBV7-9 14 CASSLTLSPVEAFF TGTGCCAGCAGCTTAACGTTGAGTCCCGTTGAAGCTTTCTTT
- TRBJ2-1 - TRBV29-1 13 CSVQGQHNNEQFF TGCAGCGTGCAAGGACAGCACAACAATGAGCAGTTCTTC
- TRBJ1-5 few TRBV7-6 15 CASSLGTGSNQPQHF TGTGCCAGCAGCTTAGGAACAGGGAGCAATCAGCCCCAGCATTTT
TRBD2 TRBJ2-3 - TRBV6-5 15 CASSRLAGGRDTQYF TGTGCCAGCAGTCGACTAGCGGGGGGCAGGGATACGCAGTATTTT